These 26 T cell receptor beta chains came from one sample sequenced in a study of blood T cell repertoires in COVID-19. Libraries were prepared by immunoSEQ multiplex PCR; TCRdb keeps only in-frame clonotypes and omits some of them. The data show over 200,000 clones, with roughly 84% seen just once and around 4% held by the top ten. Sequencing was carried out using peripheral blood. All receptors come from a man aged 50 or older with active or convalescent COVID-19.

The chain is built from TRBV28 and TRBJ1-5, with 11 bases aligning to TRBD1. Germline-derived CDR1 and CDR2 are MDHEN and SYDVKM. Trimming took 5 bases from V and 7 from J; bases not matched to a gene: 7. The CDR3 is 15 amino acids. CDR3 loop: CASSQGTGGSQPQHF. CDR3 sequence (DNA): TGTGCCAGCAGTCAAGGGACAGGGGGTAGCCAGCCCCAGCATTTT.

The chain links TRBV19 to TRBJ1-1; 9 nucleotides align to TRBD1. This CDR3 is 15 amino acids long. CDR1 and CDR2 from the germline V gene are LNHDA and SQIVND (reference sequence). V was clipped by 7 bases and J by 1 base; unmatched bases: 7. CDR3 region: CASTLDRGKNTEAFF. CDR3 coding DNA: TGTGCCAGTACCCTGGACAGGGGAAAGAACACTGAAGCTTTCTTT.

This chain connects TRBV7-9 to TRBJ2-5; a weak D match, TRBD2 (6 bases). This CDR3 has 15 residues. V lost 4 bases, J lost 4 bases, and 16 bases lay in between. From germline, CDR1 is SEHNR and CDR2 FQNEAQ (reference sequence). The CDR3 DNA follows: TGTGCCAGCAGCTCCGCTCTTAGCGGAGTAGAGACCCAGTACTTC. Protein product: CASSSALSGVETQYF.

The rearrangement links TRBV27 to TRBJ1-2, with D maybe TRBD1 (5 bases). The CDR3 is made up of 11 amino acids. V was shortened by 9 bases and J by 11 bases, with 16 bases between the two germline ends. Per the germline V gene, CDR1 is MNHEY and CDR2 is SMNVEV (reference sequence). The CDR3 region has the DNA TGTGCCAGTTCCAGAGGGGAGGTGTACACCTTC. It codes for CASSRGEVYTF.

This chain joins TRBV30 and TRBJ1-4; 7 nucleotides match TRBD1. The germline CDR1 and CDR2 sequences are GTSNPN and SVGIG (reference sequence). There are 19 residues in the CDR3. J lost 3 bases, V lost 2 bases, and 18 bases had no gene match. The CDR3, as DNA: TGTGCCTGGAGTCCCAAGAGGAGGGGGCTTGCCGGACCTAATGAAAAACTGTTTTTT. As protein: CAWSPKRRGLAGPNEKLFF.

This clone was picked up a small number of times. The chain recombines TRBV5-6 with TRBJ1-1, with TRBD1 identical over 7 bases. Looked up from germline, CDR1 is SGHDT and CDR2 is YYEEEE. The CDR3 spans 13 residues. V was pared by 4 bases and J by 5 bases, with 5 bases of the junction left unmatched. As DNA, the CDR3 is TGTGCCAGCAGCCCACACAGGGGTACTGAAGCTTTCTTT. It is translated as CASSPHRGTEAFF.

This sequence joins TRBV9 and TRBJ2-5; D is ambiguous. V was shortened by 0 bases and J by 1 base, with 7 bases between the two germline ends. The CDR3 extends over 14 amino acids. In germline, CDR1 is SGDLS, CDR2 YYNGEE. CDR3 region: CASSVGASQETQYF. DNA of the CDR3: TGTGCCAGCAGCGTAGGGGCCAGCCAAGAGACCCAGTACTTC.

This clone came up once. The V and J genes are TRBV5-1 and TRBJ2-2; D is perhaps TRBD2 (6 bases). Germline values: CDR1 SGHRS, CDR2 YFSETQ. Between the trimmed V and J ends, which lost 0 bases and 5 bases, there was a span of 17 bases. The CDR3 has 17 amino acids. In DNA, the CDR3 is TGCGCCAGCAGCTTGGTTAGCGGAGCAATCGGGACCGGGGAGCTGTTTTTT. Translation gives CASSLVSGAIGTGELFF.

The chain links TRBV5-5 to TRBJ1-1, with 8 bases fitting TRBD1. Losses at the gene ends were 3 bases for V and 0 bases for J; bases not matched to a gene: 4. The CDR3 is 15 residues long. In germline, CDR1 is SGHKS, CDR2 YYEKEE (reference sequence). The CDR3 spells CASSSRQGLNTEAFF. The DNA of the CDR3 is TGTGCCAGCAGCTCACGACAGGGGTTGAACACTGAAGCTTTCTTT.

V gene TRBV7-3 combines with J gene TRBJ1-1, with D maybe TRBD1 (6 bases). This CDR3 region has 17 residues. Germline lookup yields CDR1 SGHTA and CDR2 FQGTGA. V was pared by 9 bases and J by 0 bases, with 23 bases between. CDR3 sequence: CARKFRVGAGMNTEAFF. The CDR3, as DNA: TGTGCCAGAAAATTTAGGGTGGGGGCAGGGATGAACACTGAAGCTTTCTTT.

V gene TRBV12-3 or TRBV12-4 combines with J gene TRBJ1-5, with D possibly matching TRBD1 (6 bases). V was clipped by 7 bases and J by 1 base, with 8 bases between them. CDR3 length: 13 residues. The CDR3 region has the DNA TGTGCCAGCATGCAGGGGAGCAATCAGCCCCAGCATTTT. Its protein is CASMQGSNQPQHF.

The chain is built from TRBV7-9 and TRBJ1-1; 9 positions agree with TRBD1. J lost 5 bases, V lost 4 bases, and 11 bases had no gene match. CDR1 SEHNR and CDR2 FQNEAQ come from the germline V gene (reference sequence). The CDR3 is 16 residues long. CDR3 in amino acids: CASSYLPGQGLTEAFF. DNA of the CDR3: TGTGCCAGCAGCTACCTACCGGGACAGGGTCTAACTGAAGCTTTCTTT.

The rearrangement joins TRBV5-1 to TRBJ2-7; D is ambiguous. Germline CDR1 reads SGHRS; CDR2 reads YFSETQ. The CDR3 consists of 12 residues. V shed 0 bases and J shed 4 bases, with 5 bases lying between them. DNA of the CDR3: TGCGCCAGCAGCTTGGCCGTTTACGAGCAGTACTTC. It specifies CASSLAVYEQYF. Complete variable domain (other parts from reference TRBV5-1 and TRBJ2-7): KAGVTQTPRYLIKTRGQQVTLSCSPISGHRSVSWYQQTPGQGLQFLFEYFSETQRNKGNFPGRFSGRQFSNSRSEMNVSTLELGDSALYLCASSLAVYEQYFGPGTRLTVT.

The rearrangement links TRBV19 to TRBJ2-1; TRBD2 is a possible D gene (5 bases). The ends were cut back, 6 bases at V and 1 base at J, with 10 bases in the middle. CDR3 size: 14 residues. CDR1 is LNHDA and CDR2 is SQIVND in the germline V gene (reference sequence). The chain's CDR3 is CASRYGDSYNEQFF. The DNA of the CDR3 is TGTGCCAGTAGGTACGGGGATTCCTACAATGAGCAGTTCTTC.

The chain carries TRBV19 and TRBJ1-1, with 9 bases lining up with TRBD1. This CDR3 spans 16 amino acids. The V and J ends lost 4 bases and 6 bases, in that order; junction bases with no gene match: 12. From germline, CDR1 is LNHDA and CDR2 SQIVND (reference sequence). This CDR3 reads CASSNRGRNPNPEAFF. Written as DNA, the CDR3 is TGTGCCAGTAGTAACAGGGGGCGAAACCCAAACCCTGAAGCTTTCTTT. The full variable domain, with the rest looked up from reference TRBV19 and TRBJ1-1, is DGGITQSPKYLFRKEGQNVTLSCEQNLNHDAMYWYRQDPGQGLRLIYYSQIVNDFQKGDIAEGYSVSREKKESFPLTVTSAQKNPTAFYLCASSNRGRNPNPEAFFGQGTRLTVV.

V usage is TRBV7-2 and J usage is TRBJ1-2, with 7 bases aligning to TRBD1. V lost 5 bases to trimming and J lost 5 bases; unmatched junction nucleotides: 2. The CDR3 is made up of 12 amino acids. The V gene's germline CDR1 is SGHTA and CDR2 FQGNSA. Here the CDR3 DNA reads TGTGCCAGCAGCCCGACAGGGTATGGCTACACCTTC. Translated: CASSPTGYGYTF.

This chain joins TRBV14 and TRBJ1-2, with TRBD1 identical over 7 bases. Germline CDR1 is SGHDN and CDR2 is FVKESK. With V trimmed by 4 bases and J by 0 bases, 2 bases remained unmatched. This CDR3 has 14 amino acids. The CDR3, as DNA: TGTGCCAGCAGCCGACAGGGCCCTAACTATGGCTACACCTTC. Translated, it gives CASSRQGPNYGYTF.

The V and J genes are TRBV16 and TRBJ2-7; TRBD1 aligns across 8 bases. Looked up from germline, CDR1 is KGHSY and CDR2 is FQNENV. The CDR3 contains 16 residues. With 2 bases clipped from V and 0 bases from J, the junction kept 6 bases outside the gene matches. Written as DNA, the CDR3 is TGTGCCAGCAGCCAACTGGACAGGGTGAGCTCCTACGAGCAGTACTTC. Protein: CASSQLDRVSSYEQYF.

The J gene is TRBJ2-3, the V gene TRBV19, with 12 bases aligning to TRBD2. The junction had 10 bases not matched to a gene; V was cut back by 11 bases and J by 4 bases. CDR3 length equals 15 residues. Germline CDR1 reads LNHDA; CDR2 reads SQIVND (reference sequence). CDR3 nucleotide sequence: TGTGCCCGCAAAGACTCTAGCGGGGGGGCAGATACGCAGTATTTT. Its protein is CARKDSSGGADTQYF.

The V gene is TRBV18, the J gene TRBJ1-1; tentative D call: TRBD1 (5 bases). CDR1 is KGHSH, CDR2 LQKENI, per germline. With 1 base removed from V and 0 bases from J, the gap between germline ends came to 9 bases. The CDR3 loop spans 15 amino acids. In DNA form, the CDR3 reads TGTGCCAGCTCACCACTGCAGGGCATGAACACTGAAGCTTTCTTT. Protein: CASSPLQGMNTEAFF.

V gene TRBV4-3 combines with J gene TRBJ2-2; D remains unclear. Trimming took 0 bases from V and 0 from J, leaving 5 bases between them. Germline CDR1 reads LGHNA; CDR2 reads YSLEER. The CDR3 runs 15 residues. This CDR3 is CASSQDSPNTGELFF. The CDR3 nucleotides read TGCGCCAGCAGCCAAGACTCCCCGAACACCGGGGAGCTGTTTTTT.

The gene calls are TRBV6-5 and TRBJ1-4; D is possibly TRBD1 (5 bases). The V gene lost 4 bases and the J gene lost 9 bases, with 18 bases spanning the gap. This CDR3 has 15 amino acids. CDR1 MNHEY and CDR2 SVGAGI come from the germline V gene. This CDR3 is CASSSSGSSGQKLFF. The CDR3 nucleotides are TGTGCCAGCAGTTCGTCCGGGTCTTCAGGGCAAAAACTGTTTTTT.

This clone was observed a single time. This chain links TRBV7-2 with TRBJ1-2; weak D call: TRBD1 (5 bases). V dropped 0 bases and J dropped 4 bases, with 12 bases sitting between them. Germline lookup yields CDR1 SGHTA and CDR2 FQGNSA. CDR3 length equals 15 residues. The CDR3 region is CASSLAGQALYGYTF. DNA of the CDR3: TGTGCCAGCAGCTTAGCGGGGCAGGCGCTCTATGGCTACACCTTC.

This chain uses TRBV9 with TRBJ2-1, with 7 bases that match TRBD1. This CDR3 region has 15 residues. V was clipped by 4 bases and J by 3 bases; unmatched bases: 7. Looked up from germline, CDR1 is SGDLS and CDR2 is YYNGEE. CDR3 amino acids: CASSRGDSGYNEQFF. CDR3 nucleotide sequence: TGTGCCAGCAGCCGTGGGGACAGTGGCTACAATGAGCAGTTCTTC.

This chain links TRBV4-3 with TRBJ1-2, with 7 bases aligning to TRBD1. From germline, CDR1 is LGHNA and CDR2 YSLEER. After removal of 1 base from V and 4 bases from J, the junction contained 3 bases not matched to a gene. This CDR3 region has 14 residues. The CDR3 region is CASSQVGDSYGYTF. Written as DNA, the CDR3 is TGCGCCAGCAGCCAAGTAGGGGACAGCTATGGCTACACCTTC.

The gene calls are TRBV18 and TRBJ2-3, with 8 positions matching TRBD2. Germline V CDR1 and CDR2: KGHSH, LQKENI. This CDR3 comprises 16 residues. V dropped 1 base and J dropped 8; count of bases not matched to a gene: 11. CDR3 bases: TGTGCCAGCTCACCACTCCCCCGGGGGGGGCTTTCTACGCAGTATTTT. Protein sequence: CASSPLPRGGLSTQYF.